This T cell receptor beta chain was observed in a study of response to subunit inactivated influenza vaccine (dated by TCRdb to between 2017 and 2018). About the full investigation: Deep quantitative T cell receptor repertoire profiling was used in the study to track responses to a trivalent subunit inactivated influenza vaccine. The study at large found these results: According to the authors, only a limited number of new T cells may be recruited by each seasonal influenza vaccination.

Trimming accounts for 5 bases at V and 5 bases at J, while the number of junction bases matched to no gene is 8. Reading the germline V gene gives CDR1 SGHRS and CDR2 YFSETQ. The CDR3 holds 16 amino acids from the cysteine to the phenylalanine. The CDR3 DNA has 48 bases and is translated from base 1. Library prep was done by RT-PCR. Sequencing used an Illumina HiSeq 2500. TCRdb took the public reads, trimmed them with fastp at Q25, ran MiXCR for clone calling and kept in-frame beta chains. Identical CDR3 proteins give one entry, which carries the most common genes and DNA. The sample includes about 520,000 distinct CDR3 sequences, with around 25% observed a single time. 1.9% of the sample is held by the ten biggest clonotypes. For this clonotype: Its antigen is currently not known. Nothing much larger sits one base from this clone, and base qualities are not available.

This TCR came from a man in his fifties who received an inactivated influenza vaccine. Donor details come from another sample of the same person, matched by shared clones. The chain joins TRBV5-1 to TRBJ2-2; 11 bases in the middle match TRBD2. Sample: CD4+ T cells sorted from PBMCs, taken about 5 days after vaccination. The nucleotides are TGCGCCAGCAGACTACTAGCGGGAGAGGTGACCGGGGAGCTGTTTTTT. It is translated as CASRLLAGEVTGELFF.